The rows below give T cell receptor beta chains drawn from one sample of a study of Ad26.COV2.S vaccination and SARS-CoV-2 variants. Produced via immunoSEQ multiplex PCR; TCRdb's table is partial and in-frame only. Here the sample spans over 85,000 clones, roughly 84% being singletons. The sample consisted of peripheral blood, taken after recovery from COVID-19. The receptors were sampled from a human donor who had recovered from COVID-19. The CDR3 runs from the conserved cysteine through the conserved F or W. A D gene is named only where the DNA matches it firmly. Clone sizes are given selectively: once, few, many, or a class where the clone is expanded.

CDR3 length,J gene,V gene,clone size,D gene,CDR3 DNA,CDR3 protein
14,TRBJ2-7,TRBV7-8,NA,NA,TGTGCCAGCAGGACCGGCGGGTTACCCTACGAGCAGTACTTC,CASRTGGLPYEQYF
16,TRBJ2-3,TRBV7-3,NA,TRBD2,TGTGCCAGCAGCTTAACTGCTAGCGGGAGCACAGATACGCAGTATTTT,CASSLTASGSTDTQYF
14,TRBJ1-2,TRBV6-5,once,NA,TGTGCCAGCAGTCCGGGCTTCACGGGGGATGGCTACACCTTC,CASSPGFTGDGYTF
16,TRBJ1-3,TRBV3-1/TRBV3-2,NA,NA,TGTGCCAGCAGCCAAGGGTCCGCGAAAGCTGGAAACACCATATATTTT,CASSQGSAKAGNTIYF
15,TRBJ2-3,TRBV7-2,NA,TRBD2,TGTGCCAGCAGGCCGTGGAGCGGGAGAGCGGATACGCAGTATTTT,CASRPWSGRADTQYF
15,TRBJ2-3,TRBV5-6,NA,TRBD2,TGTGCCAGCAGCTTGGCGGGAGGTGTCACAGATACGCAGTATTTT,CASSLAGGVTDTQYF
15,TRBJ1-5,TRBV19,NA,NA,TGTGCCAGTAGTATCAGGGATGGCGGCAATCAGCCCCAGCATTTT,CASSIRDGGNQPQHF
18,TRBJ1-5,TRBV4-1,NA,TRBD1,TGCGCCAGCAGCCAAGGGACAGGGGCGGATCTAAGGGGTCAGCCCCAGCATTTT,CASSQGTGADLRGQPQHF
12,TRBJ2-3,TRBV7-2,NA,NA,TGTGCCAGCAGCGACAGCACAGATACGCAGTATTTT,CASSDSTDTQYF
15,TRBJ1-1,TRBV28,NA,NA,TGTGCCAGCAGTCCGATTAGTTCCATGAACACTGAAGCTTTCTTT,CASSPISSMNTEAFF
15,TRBJ1-5,TRBV19,NA,NA,TGTGCCAGTAGTATGTCACCTAGAGACGATCAGCCCCAGCATTTT,CASSMSPRDDQPQHF
15,TRBJ2-7,TRBV7-9,NA,TRBD1,TGTGCCAGCAGCTTGGTGACAGGGGCCTCTTACGAGCAGTACTTC,CASSLVTGASYEQYF
11,TRBJ1-6,TRBV20-1,many,NA,TGCAGTGCTACCCCCCCAGTTTCAATCCACTTT,CSATPPVSIHF
13,TRBJ2-5,TRBV20-1,NA,TRBD2,TGCAGTGCTAGTGCGGGAGTCGTGGAGACCCAGTACTTC,CSASAGVVETQYF
17,TRBJ2-1,TRBV11-2,once,TRBD2,TGTGCCAGCAGCTCGGGACTAGCGGGAGGGACAAACAATGAGCAGTTCTTC,CASSSGLAGGTNNEQFF
13,TRBJ2-5,TRBV5-1,NA,TRBD1,TGCGCCAGCAGCTTAGCCCGGGACAGGGATCGGTACTTC,CASSLARDRDRYF
15,TRBJ1-2,TRBV5-1,NA,TRBD1,TGCGCCAGCAGCCCTGATCCGGGACAGAGTTATGGCTACACCTTC,CASSPDPGQSYGYTF
15,TRBJ2-1,TRBV5-4,NA,NA,TGTGCCAGCAGCTTGCGCACGCAAATGCAGGATGAGCAGTTCTTC,CASSLRTQMQDEQFF
14,TRBJ1-1,TRBV6-2/TRBV6-3,NA,NA,TGTGCCAGCAGTTACTCGAGGACGAACACTGAAGCTTTCTTT,CASSYSRTNTEAFF
17,TRBJ2-2,TRBV28,NA,NA,TGTGCCAGCAGCGGGGATACAGGGCGCCCATGGGCCGGGGAGCTGTTTTTT,CASSGDTGRPWAGELFF
14,TRBJ2-7,TRBV5-5,once,TRBD2,TGTGCCAGCAGCCCACTAGCGGGATCCTACGAGCAGTACTTC,CASSPLAGSYEQYF
14,TRBJ2-1,TRBV5-6,NA,NA,TGTGCCAGCAGCTGGAATACCGGGGTCGGAGAGCAGTTCTTC,CASSWNTGVGEQFF
15,TRBJ2-7,TRBV6-5,NA,NA,TGTGCCAGCAGTCGCGACAAGGGGGGGTCCTACGAGCAGTACTTC,CASSRDKGGSYEQYF
12,TRBJ1-2,TRBV28,NA,NA,TGTGCCACCTCCTTTTCCAACTATGGCTACACCTTC,CATSFSNYGYTF
15,TRBJ1-1,TRBV3-1/TRBV3-2,NA,NA,TGTGCCAGCAGCCTCCAAGGACAGAGGGGAACTGAAGCTTTCTTT,CASSLQGQRGTEAFF
15,TRBJ2-7,TRBV11-3,once,NA,TGTGCCAGCAGCTTAGAAGCAGGTCCTTCCTACGAGCAGTACTTC,CASSLEAGPSYEQYF
17,TRBJ2-2,TRBV6-6,NA,TRBD2,TGTGCCAGCAGTCTCCTGGGTGGGAGGGGTCGCACCGGGGAGCTGTTTTTT,CASSLLGGRGRTGELFF
14,TRBJ2-3,TRBV11-3,NA,TRBD2,TGTGCCAGCAGCTTAGAGCCCGGGAGGGATACGCAGTATTTT,CASSLEPGRDTQYF
17,TRBJ2-3,TRBV28,NA,NA,TGTGCCAGCACCCCCGGGTTCGGGCGGACACTCACAGATACGCAGTATTTT,CASTPGFGRTLTDTQYF